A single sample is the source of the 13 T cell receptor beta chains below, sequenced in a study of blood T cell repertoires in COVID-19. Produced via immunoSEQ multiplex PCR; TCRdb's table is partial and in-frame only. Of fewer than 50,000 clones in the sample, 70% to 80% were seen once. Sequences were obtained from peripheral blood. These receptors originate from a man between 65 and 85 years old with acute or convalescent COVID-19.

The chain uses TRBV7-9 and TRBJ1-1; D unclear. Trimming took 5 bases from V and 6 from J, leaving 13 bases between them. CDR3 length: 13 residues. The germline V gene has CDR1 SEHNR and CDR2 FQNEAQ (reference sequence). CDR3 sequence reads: CASSHRGGPEAFF. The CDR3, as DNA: TGTGCCAGCAGCCACCGAGGAGGCCCTGAAGCTTTCTTT.

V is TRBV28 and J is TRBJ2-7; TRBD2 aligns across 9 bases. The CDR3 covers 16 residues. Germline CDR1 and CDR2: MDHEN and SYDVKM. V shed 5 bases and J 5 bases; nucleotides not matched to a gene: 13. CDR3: CASSVRGAGGRDEQYF. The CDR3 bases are TGTGCCAGCAGTGTCCGGGGAGCGGGGGGTAGGGACGAGCAGTACTTC.

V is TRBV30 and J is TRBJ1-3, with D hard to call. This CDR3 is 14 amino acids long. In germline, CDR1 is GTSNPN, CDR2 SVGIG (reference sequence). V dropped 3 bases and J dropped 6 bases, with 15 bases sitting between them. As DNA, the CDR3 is TGTGCCTGGAGCCCCTGGGAGCTTTCAAACACCATATATTTT. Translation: CAWSPWELSNTIYF.

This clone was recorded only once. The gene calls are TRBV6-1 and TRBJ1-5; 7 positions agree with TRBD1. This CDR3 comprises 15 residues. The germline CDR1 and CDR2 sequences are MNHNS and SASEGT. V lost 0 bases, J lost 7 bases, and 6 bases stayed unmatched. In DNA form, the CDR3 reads TGTGCCAGCAGTGAAGCGGTGGCAGGGGGGCAGCCCCAGCATTTT. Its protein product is CASSEAVAGGQPQHF.

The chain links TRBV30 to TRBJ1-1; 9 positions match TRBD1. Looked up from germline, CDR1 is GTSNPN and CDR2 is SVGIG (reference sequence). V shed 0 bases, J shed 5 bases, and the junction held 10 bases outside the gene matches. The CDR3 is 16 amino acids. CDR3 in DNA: TGTGCCTGGAGTGTAATGGGACAGGGAGTTCGGACTGAAGCTTTCTTT. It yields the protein CAWSVMGQGVRTEAFF.

CDR3 nucleotide sequence: TGTGCCAGCAGCGATCCGACAGGAATCGGCGAAAAACTGTTTTTT. It yields the protein CASSDPTGIGEKLFF. This chain links TRBV3-1 (or the pseudogene TRBV3-2) with TRBJ1-4, with D possibly matching TRBD1 (6 bases). Germline V gene lookup returns CDR1 LGHDT and CDR2 YNNKEL (reference sequence). Trimming pared 5 bases from V and 8 bases from J, leaving 18 bases between. The CDR3 covers 15 residues.

The CDR3 DNA reads as TGTGCCAGCAGTTTAACAGGGGTGGAGTACACGCAGTATTTT. It encodes CASSLTGVEYTQYF. The J gene is TRBJ2-3, the V gene TRBV28, with TRBD1 matching over 7 bases. Germline CDR1 MDHEN, CDR2 SYDVKM. The ends lost 2 bases at V and 9 bases at J; junction bases unmatched: 8. CDR3 size: 14 residues.

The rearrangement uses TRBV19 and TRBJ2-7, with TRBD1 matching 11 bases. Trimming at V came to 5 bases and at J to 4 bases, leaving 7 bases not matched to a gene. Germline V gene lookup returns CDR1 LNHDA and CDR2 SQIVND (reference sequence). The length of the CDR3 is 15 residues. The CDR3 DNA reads TGTGCCAGTAGTCGTCCGGGACAGGGGGTTTACGAGCAGTACTTC. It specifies CASSRPGQGVYEQYF.

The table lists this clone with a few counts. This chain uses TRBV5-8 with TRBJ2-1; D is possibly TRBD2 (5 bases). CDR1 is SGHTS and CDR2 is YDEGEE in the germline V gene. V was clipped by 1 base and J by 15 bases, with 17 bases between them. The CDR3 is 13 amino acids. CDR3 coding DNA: TGTGCCAGCAGCTTGACTAGACTACCCTCACGGTTCTTC. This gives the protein CASSLTRLPSRFF.

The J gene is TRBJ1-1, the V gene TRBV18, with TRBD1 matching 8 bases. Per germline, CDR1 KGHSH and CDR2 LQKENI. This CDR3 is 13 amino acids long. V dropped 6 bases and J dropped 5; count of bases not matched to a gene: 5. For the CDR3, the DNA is TGTGCCAGCTCGTATACAGGGGGGACTGAAGCTTTCTTT. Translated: CASSYTGGTEAFF.

CDR3 protein: CASSDGSGVEQYF. In DNA form, the CDR3 reads TGTGCCAGCAGTGACGGATCGGGGGTCGAGCAGTACTTC. The rearrangement joins TRBV2 to TRBJ2-7, with D perhaps TRBD2 (6 bases). The V end lost 3 bases, the J end lost 6 bases, and 12 bases lay between the germline ends. The germline CDR1 and CDR2 sequences are SNHLY and FYNNEI. This CDR3 is built from 13 residues.

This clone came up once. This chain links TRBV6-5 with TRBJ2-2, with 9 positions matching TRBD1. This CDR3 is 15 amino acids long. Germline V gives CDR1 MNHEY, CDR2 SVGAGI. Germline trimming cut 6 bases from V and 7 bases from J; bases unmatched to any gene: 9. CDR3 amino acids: CASSQGQGWNGELFF. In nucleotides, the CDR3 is TGTGCCAGCAGCCAAGGACAGGGGTGGAACGGGGAGCTGTTTTTT.

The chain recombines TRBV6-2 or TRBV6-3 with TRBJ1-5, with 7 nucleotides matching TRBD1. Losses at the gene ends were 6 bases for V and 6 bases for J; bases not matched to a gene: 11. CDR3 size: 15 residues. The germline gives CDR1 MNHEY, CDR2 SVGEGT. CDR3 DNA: TGTGCCAGCAGCCACCCGGGACAGTACACTCAGCCCCAGCATTTT. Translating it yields CASSHPGQYTQPQHF.